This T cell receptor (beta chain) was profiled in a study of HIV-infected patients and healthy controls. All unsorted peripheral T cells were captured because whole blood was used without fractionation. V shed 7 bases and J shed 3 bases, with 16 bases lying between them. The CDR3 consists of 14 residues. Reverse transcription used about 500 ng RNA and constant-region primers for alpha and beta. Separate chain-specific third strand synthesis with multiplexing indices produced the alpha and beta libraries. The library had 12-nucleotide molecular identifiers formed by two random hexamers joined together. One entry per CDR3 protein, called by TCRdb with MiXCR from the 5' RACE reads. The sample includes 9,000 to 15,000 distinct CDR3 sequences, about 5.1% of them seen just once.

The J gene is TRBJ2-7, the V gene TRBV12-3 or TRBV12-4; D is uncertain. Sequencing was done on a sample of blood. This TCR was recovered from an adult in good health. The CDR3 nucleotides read TGTGCCAGCAACACTACCAAGGTGGTCTACGAGCAGTACTTC. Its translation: CASNTTKVVYEQYF.